This T cell receptor beta chain was recorded in a study of spatial heterogeneity in lung cancer. Unique molecular identifiers tagged every individual TCR cDNA molecule. MiXCR, run by TCRdb on the 5' RACE reads, gives a single entry per CDR3 protein. The sample has about 85,000 distinct CDR3 sequences; approximately 18% are singletons. About this clonotype itself: Antigen unknown.

The study, taken as a whole, reports: Follow-up blood showed ubiquitous expanded tumor TCRs less than blood at resection did.

Described time point: sample taken at primary tumor resection. Whole RNA from tumor, nontumor lung or frozen PBMC was sequenced unsorted. The donors, fewer than 90 patients with untreated early-stage non-small cell lung cancer, provided the samples. The CDR3 extends over 14 amino acids. The germline gives CDR1 SGHDN, CDR2 FVKESK. Trimming took off 4 bases at V and 6 bases at J, with 14 bases between the two ends. The sequence was obtained from a male donor with early-stage non-small cell lung cancer. The chain recombines TRBV14 with TRBJ2-3; D may be TRBD1 or TRBD2 (5 bases each). Sequenced material: PBMCs, taken at surgery. The chain's CDR3 is CASSPGARGDTQYF. CDR3 DNA: TGTGCCAGCAGCCCCGGGGCCCGTGGGGATACGCAGTATTTT.